This entry lists 7 T cell receptor beta chains sequenced from one sample in a study of blood T cell repertoires in COVID-19. Sequencing was performed with immunoSEQ multiplex PCR; in TCRdb, only in-frame clones are kept and a portion is missing. Here the sample spans over 150,000 clones, about 74% being singletons. The sequencing input was peripheral blood. Receptors were obtained from a man in his fifties or sixties with acute or convalescent COVID-19.

This clone showed up just once. This sequence joins TRBV10-3 and TRBJ2-2; D perhaps matches TRBD2 (6 bases). Germline CDR1 is ENHRY and CDR2 is SYGVKD. The CDR3 is 17 amino acids. V was shortened by 0 bases and J by 7 bases, with 18 bases between the two germline ends. The CDR3 DNA reads as TGTGCCATCAGTGAGTCTTGGGCGGGACCTGCGAGCGGGGAGCTGTTTTTT. Its translation is CAISESWAGPASGELFF.

The V call is TRBV4-3, the J call TRBJ1-6; 7 nucleotides line up with TRBD1. Looked up from germline, CDR1 is LGHNA and CDR2 is YSLEER. V was pared by 0 bases and J by 6 bases, with 5 bases of the junction left unmatched. The CDR3 has 16 residues. The CDR3 loop is CASSQDPRQGNSPLHF. The CDR3 DNA is TGCGCCAGCAGCCAAGATCCGAGACAGGGTAATTCACCCCTCCACTTT.

The chain has TRBV14 and TRBJ1-1, with D perhaps matching TRBD1 (6 bases). The CDR3 contains 14 residues. Per the germline V gene, CDR1 is SGHDN and CDR2 is FVKESK. V was cut by 6 bases and J by 6 bases, with 17 bases left in between. The CDR3 nucleotides read TGTGCCAGCAGAAGACGGACAGCGGGGGCTGAAGCTTTCTTT. Its protein is CASRRRTAGAEAFF.

The rearrangement joins TRBV30 to TRBJ1-6, with D hard to call. Trimming removed 0 bases at V and 5 bases at J, with 11 bases between. Germline loops: CDR1 GTSNPN, CDR2 SVGIG (reference sequence). There are 15 residues in the CDR3. CDR3 residues: CAWSVNSIHNSPLHF. CDR3 nucleotides: TGTGCCTGGAGTGTAAACAGTATCCATAATTCACCCCTCCACTTT.

The J gene is TRBJ1-4, the V gene TRBV11-2; tentative D call: TRBD1 (5 bases). V shed 4 bases and J shed 8 bases, with 23 bases lying between them. There are 17 residues in the CDR3. The germline V gene encodes CDR1 SGHAT and CDR2 FQNNGV. CDR3 in amino acids: CASSSGILREGKEKLFF. The CDR3 DNA sequence: TGTGCCAGCAGCTCCGGAATCCTGAGGGAGGGGAAAGAAAAACTGTTTTTT. Together with reference TRBV11-2 and TRBJ1-4, the CDR3 gives the full variable domain: EAGVAQSPRYKIIEKRQSVAFWCNPISGHATLYWYQQILGQGPKLLIQFQNNGVVDDSQLPKDRFSAERLKGVDSTLKIQPAKLEDSAVYLCASSSGILREGKEKLFFGSGTQLSVL.

This sequence joins TRBV4-1 and TRBJ1-3; D call uncertain. Trimming shortened V by 1 base and J by 4 bases, and 5 bases separated the two germline ends. CDR3 length: 13 amino acids. Germline lookup yields CDR1 MGHRA and CDR2 YSYEKL. The CDR3 is CASSQVEGNTIYF. The CDR3 DNA sequence: TGCGCCAGCAGCCAAGTTGAGGGAAACACCATATATTTT.

This clone was found a few times. V and J are TRBV24-1 and TRBJ2-1, with D possibly TRBD2 on 6 matching bases. CDR3 size: 14 residues. Trimming took off 5 bases at V and 4 bases at J, with 11 bases between the two ends. Germline V lookup: CDR1 KGHDR, CDR2 SFDVKD. CDR3 region: CATSASGRYNEQFF. In DNA, the CDR3 is TGTGCCACCAGTGCGTCAGGGAGGTACAATGAGCAGTTCTTC.